This T cell receptor beta chain was identified during a study of T-cell reconstitution after alpha-beta-depleted transplantation in children. This clonotype has more than one count but fewer than ten. Construction of the TCRbeta library involved unique molecular identifiers. Using its own MiXCR run on the PCR reads, TCRdb lists one record per CDR3 protein. The sample consists of hundreds of thousands of distinct CDR3 sequences, about 15% of them appearing once. The CDR3 totals 13 residues. V shed 7 bases and J 2 bases; nucleotides not matched to a gene: 7. From germline, CDR1 is SQVTM and CDR2 ANQGSEA.

This chain joins TRBV29-1 and TRBJ2-7, with 8 positions matching TRBD1. The TCR sequence derives from a male patient between 10 and 17 years old who had a stem cell transplant for acute lymphoblastic leukemia, so the T cells may come from the graft donor. This specimen was PBMCs, mostly from graft donor cells, taken 360 days after TCRalphabeta/CD19-depleted stem cell transplant. DNA for the CDR3: TGCAGCGGCGGGACAGGTTCAGCCTACGAGCAGTACTTC. Translated: CSGGTGSAYEQYF.